This entry lists 6 T cell receptor beta chains sequenced from one sample in a study of T cell repertoires in cytomegalovirus infection. TCRdb processed the reads anew with MiXCR; each CDR3 protein has one entry. This table has more than 400,000 distinct CDR3 sequences, around a quarter appearing once. The sequencing sample was made of PBMCs. The receptors come from a human donor in good health (CMV status not recorded). Some clones in this sample may be carry-over from other donors' samples.

V gene TRBV6-5 combines with J gene TRBJ2-1, with D possibly TRBD2 on 6 matching bases. Germline loops: CDR1 MNHEY, CDR2 SVGAGI. Trimming removed 0 bases at V and 0 bases at J, with 12 bases between. This CDR3 region has 17 residues. CDR3 bases: TGTGCCAGCAGTTACTCCCCTGTGGGGGGCTCCTACAATGAGCAGTTCTTC. Its translation is CASSYSPVGGSYNEQFF.

This clonotype showed up many times. The CDR3 DNA is TGTGCCAGCAGCTTAGGGGGTAGCAGTCCAGATACGCAGTATTTT. It yields the protein CASSLGGSSPDTQYF. This chain connects TRBV7-2 to TRBJ2-3; D is uncertain. Germline values: CDR1 SGHTA, CDR2 FQGNSA. Trimming pared 1 base from V and 4 bases from J, leaving 12 bases between. The CDR3 has 15 amino acids.

This clonotype has a count of ten or more. The V and J genes are TRBV28 and TRBJ1-5; possibly TRBD1 for D (5 bases). From germline, CDR1 is MDHEN and CDR2 SYDVKM. The CDR3 extends over 16 amino acids. Trimming took 6 bases from V and 6 from J, leaving 21 bases between them. CDR3 coding DNA: TGTGCCAGCAGCCGCACGGGGCTCAGGGTTGGTCAGCCCCAGCATTTT. It is translated as CASSRTGLRVGQPQHF.

The V call is TRBV24-1, the J call TRBJ2-2; possible D gene TRBD2, 6 bases. This CDR3 is 14 amino acids long. The ends were cut back, 9 bases at V and 7 bases at J, with 17 bases in the middle. Germline V CDR1 and CDR2: KGHDR, SFDVKD. CDR3 region: CATQPTSTIGELFF. CDR3 nucleotide sequence: TGTGCCACCCAGCCGACTAGTACAATCGGGGAGCTGTTTTTT.

This sequence joins TRBV7-3 and TRBJ2-3, with 7 bases identical to TRBD1. The germline gives CDR1 SGHTA, CDR2 FQGTGA. Unmatched junction bases numbered 8, after V lost 1 base and J lost 4 bases. This CDR3 is built from 16 residues. In DNA, the CDR3 is TGTGCCAGCAGCTTAAAAAGACAGGGTCGGGCAGATACGCAGTATTTT. This translates into CASSLKRQGRADTQYF.

This clonotype was observed a handful of times. The junction departs from the called germline gene at one end, perhaps through a read error. The CDR3 region has the DNA TGTGCCAACAGCTTAGTCGGAAGCACGCAAGAGACCCAGTACTTC. It translates to CANSLVGSTQETQYF. The chain uses TRBV7-2 and TRBJ2-5; no clear D gene. CDR3 length equals 15 residues. Germline V lookup: CDR1 SGHTA, CDR2 FQGNSA.